Sequencing of this TCR beta chain was carried out in a study of cytomegalovirus exposure and HLA in healthy donors. The wider study: HLA-typed donors contributed around 88 million unique TCRs, which were held in an early data release.

At sampling all donors were nominally healthy, likely with unrecorded immune exposures. Study-wide points: Both high specificity and high sensitivity reportedly marked the classifier's diagnosis of cytomegalovirus status. TCR beta V segments were, for the most part, productive about 87% or about 30% of the time in an earlier analysis.

The CDR3 runs 17 residues. Germline V gene data show CDR1 as LNHNV and CDR2 as YYDKDF (reference sequence). J lost 1 base, V lost 3 bases, and 8 bases had no gene match. The study ran its PCR with 60 Vbeta and 13 Jbeta primers. The method was immunoSEQ multiplex PCR; TCRdb's version includes in-frame clones alone and lacks a portion of them. This sample carries around 150,000 clones, around 79% of them seen once, and the ten largest clones take approximately 1.5%. In the case of this clone: Its antigen remains unidentified.

The rearrangement joins TRBV15 to TRBJ1-5; 8 nucleotides agree with TRBD1. The specimen was PBMCs. This receptor was taken from a woman younger than 45 in good health and CMV-seronegative. CDR3: CATSRGAGGLSNQPQHF. In DNA form, the CDR3 reads TGTGCCACCAGCAGGGGGGCAGGGGGCTTGAGCAATCAGCCCCAGCATTTT.